These T cell receptor beta chains were read from a single sample in a study of shared clonotypes between healthy human individuals. Some clones are missing from TCRdb's copy, which holds only in-frame ones; the method was immunoSEQ multiplex PCR. The sample has hundreds of thousands of clones, roughly 95% seen once. The specimen was naive CD8+ T cells sorted from blood. Source of these receptors: a woman in her twenties or thirties in good health. Both conserved end residues are part of each CDR3. A D gene is named only where the DNA matches it firmly. Size is stated for part of the rows, as once, few or many counts, or as a class when the clone is expanded.

D gene: TRBD1
J gene: TRBJ2-5
clone size: -
V gene: TRBV6-6
CDR3 protein: CASIRQGGETQYF
CDR3 DNA: TGTGCCAGCATCAGACAGGGTGGAGAGACCCAGTACTTC

D gene: -
J gene: TRBJ1-1
clone size: -
V gene: TRBV12-5
CDR3 protein: CASALGSTEAFF
CDR3 DNA: TGTGCTAGTGCATTGGGGAGCACTGAAGCTTTCTTT

D gene: -
J gene: TRBJ2-7
clone size: -
V gene: TRBV10-3
CDR3 protein: CAIMSDSGYEQYF
CDR3 DNA: TGTGCCATCATGTCGGACAGTGGGTACGAGCAGTACTTC

D gene: -
J gene: TRBJ2-5
clone size: -
V gene: TRBV27
CDR3 protein: CASSLISQETQYF
CDR3 DNA: TGTGCCAGCAGTTTAATATCCCAAGAGACCCAGTACTTC

D gene: TRBD1
J gene: TRBJ2-2
clone size: -
V gene: TRBV27
CDR3 protein: CASSSFRGRSTGELFF
CDR3 DNA: TGTGCCAGCAGTTCATTCAGGGGGCGGAGCACCGGGGAGCTGTTTTTT

D gene: TRBD2
J gene: TRBJ2-1
clone size: -
V gene: TRBV7-8
CDR3 protein: CASSSTSGGHNEQFF
CDR3 DNA: TGTGCCAGCAGCTCTACTAGCGGGGGCCACAATGAGCAGTTCTTC

D gene: -
J gene: TRBJ2-7
clone size: -
V gene: TRBV7-2
CDR3 protein: CASSRGVFMGYEQYF
CDR3 DNA: TGTGCCAGCAGCCGAGGGGTCTTCATGGGCTACGAGCAGTACTTC

D gene: -
J gene: TRBJ2-5
clone size: -
V gene: TRBV7-9
CDR3 protein: CASRPTQEGETQYF
CDR3 DNA: TGTGCCAGCAGACCAACCCAGGAGGGGGAGACCCAGTACTTC

D gene: TRBD2
J gene: TRBJ2-7
clone size: -
V gene: TRBV13
CDR3 protein: CASSLLAASYEQYF
CDR3 DNA: TGTGCCAGCAGCTTGCTAGCGGCTTCCTACGAGCAGTACTTC

D gene: TRBD2
J gene: TRBJ2-7
clone size: few
V gene: TRBV27
CDR3 protein: CASSLAGVSYEQYF
CDR3 DNA: TGTGCCAGCAGCCTAGCGGGAGTGAGCTACGAGCAGTACTTC

D gene: TRBD1
J gene: TRBJ2-3
clone size: -
V gene: TRBV6-6
CDR3 protein: CASSYTGDTDTQYF
CDR3 DNA: TGTGCCAGCAGTTACACAGGGGATACAGATACGCAGTATTTT

D gene: -
J gene: TRBJ2-1
clone size: -
V gene: TRBV29-1
CDR3 protein: CSGDRVAEINEQFF
CDR3 DNA: TGCAGCGGCGACCGGGTAGCGGAGATCAATGAGCAGTTCTTC

D gene: -
J gene: TRBJ1-4
clone size: few
V gene: TRBV28
CDR3 protein: CASTKRGELFF
CDR3 DNA: TGTGCCAGCACCAAACGGGGGGAACTGTTTTTT

D gene: -
J gene: TRBJ2-1
clone size: -
V gene: TRBV7-9
CDR3 protein: CASSQGGPEQFF
CDR3 DNA: TGTGCCAGCAGCCAAGGAGGGCCTGAGCAGTTCTTC

D gene: TRBD1
J gene: TRBJ1-5
clone size: -
V gene: TRBV4-1
CDR3 protein: CASSQVFRGLGQPQHF
CDR3 DNA: TGCGCCAGCAGCCAAGTGTTCAGGGGGCTTGGTCAGCCCCAGCATTTT

D gene: TRBD2
J gene: TRBJ2-1
clone size: -
V gene: TRBV27
CDR3 protein: CASSLGGRALNEQFF
CDR3 DNA: TGTGCCAGCAGTTTAGGCGGGAGGGCCCTCAATGAGCAGTTCTTC

D gene: -
J gene: TRBJ1-5
clone size: -
V gene: TRBV19
CDR3 protein: CASSINIGGNQPQHF
CDR3 DNA: TGTGCCAGTAGTATTAACATTGGGGGCAATCAGCCCCAGCATTTT

D gene: -
J gene: TRBJ1-4
clone size: -
V gene: TRBV15
CDR3 protein: CATRYAGGPTNEKLFF
CDR3 DNA: TGTGCCACCAGATACGCGGGTGGGCCAACTAATGAAAAACTGTTTTTT

D gene: -
J gene: TRBJ2-3
clone size: -
V gene: TRBV27
CDR3 protein: CASSLEDPRPDTQYF
CDR3 DNA: TGTGCCAGCAGTTTGGAGGACCCGAGGCCAGATACGCAGTATTTT

D gene: -
J gene: TRBJ2-1
clone size: -
V gene: TRBV19
CDR3 protein: CASSISGPSSYNEQFF
CDR3 DNA: TGTGCCAGTAGTATCTCGGGACCGAGCTCCTACAATGAGCAGTTCTTC

D gene: -
J gene: TRBJ2-1
clone size: -
V gene: TRBV2
CDR3 protein: CASNQQFF
CDR3 DNA: TGTGCCAGCAATCAGCAGTTCTTC

D gene: -
J gene: TRBJ2-7
clone size: -
V gene: TRBV27
CDR3 protein: CASREGTSYEQYF
CDR3 DNA: TGTGCCAGCAGGGAGGGGACCTCCTACGAGCAGTACTTC

D gene: -
J gene: TRBJ2-6
clone size: -
V gene: TRBV19
CDR3 protein: CASRLADSGANVLTF
CDR3 DNA: TGTGCCAGTAGATTAGCCGACTCTGGGGCCAACGTCCTGACTTTC

D gene: TRBD1
J gene: TRBJ1-1
clone size: -
V gene: TRBV7-9
CDR3 protein: CASRYRGPGTEAFF
CDR3 DNA: TGTGCCAGCAGATACAGGGGGCCGGGCACTGAAGCTTTCTTT

D gene: -
J gene: TRBJ1-1
clone size: -
V gene: TRBV21-1
CDR3 protein: CASSKGYRENTEAFF
CDR3 DNA: TGTGCCAGCAGCAAAGGCTACAGGGAGAACACTGAAGCTTTCTTT

D gene: -
J gene: TRBJ2-2
clone size: -
V gene: TRBV7-9
CDR3 protein: CASSLLVAGSGELFF
CDR3 DNA: TGTGCCAGCAGCTTATTGGTGGCTGGGTCCGGGGAGCTGTTTTTT

D gene: -
J gene: TRBJ2-7
clone size: -
V gene: TRBV10-2
CDR3 protein: CASSSGSSYEQYF
CDR3 DNA: TGCGCCAGCAGTTCCGGCAGCTCCTACGAGCAGTACTTC

D gene: TRBD1
J gene: TRBJ1-5
clone size: -
V gene: TRBV19
CDR3 protein: CASRTILQGWDQPQHF
CDR3 DNA: TGTGCCAGTAGGACGATACTACAGGGGTGGGATCAGCCCCAGCATTTT

D gene: TRBD2
J gene: TRBJ2-7
clone size: -
V gene: TRBV27
CDR3 protein: CASNHDGRAYEQYF
CDR3 DNA: TGTGCCAGCAATCACGACGGGAGGGCCTACGAGCAGTACTTC

D gene: -
J gene: TRBJ2-1
clone size: -
V gene: TRBV13
CDR3 protein: CASSLDPTRNEQFF
CDR3 DNA: TGTGCCAGCAGCTTAGATCCGACAAGAAATGAGCAGTTCTTC

D gene: TRBD1
J gene: TRBJ2-5
clone size: once
V gene: TRBV5-6
CDR3 protein: CASSGPGDSLQETQYF
CDR3 DNA: TGTGCCAGCAGCGGCCCCGGGGACAGCCTTCAAGAGACCCAGTACTTC

D gene: TRBD2
J gene: TRBJ2-7
clone size: -
V gene: TRBV6-1
CDR3 protein: CASSASSGSRTYEQYF
CDR3 DNA: TGTGCCAGCAGTGCCTCTAGCGGGAGTAGGACCTACGAGCAGTACTTC

D gene: -
J gene: TRBJ1-1
clone size: -
V gene: TRBV6-1
CDR3 protein: CASSESGVGTEAFF
CDR3 DNA: TGTGCCAGCAGTGAATCTGGAGTCGGGACTGAAGCTTTCTTT

D gene: TRBD2
J gene: TRBJ2-7
clone size: -
V gene: TRBV5-6
CDR3 protein: CASSLMRGGSYEQYF
CDR3 DNA: TGTGCCAGCAGCTTGATGCGCGGGGGCTCCTACGAGCAGTACTTC

D gene: TRBD1
J gene: TRBJ2-3
clone size: -
V gene: TRBV25-1
CDR3 protein: CASSDKGQGMTDTQYF
CDR3 DNA: TGTGCCAGCAGTGACAAAGGACAGGGTATGACAGATACGCAGTATTTT

D gene: TRBD1
J gene: TRBJ1-1
clone size: -
V gene: TRBV27
CDR3 protein: CASKQGAVTEAFF
CDR3 DNA: TGTGCCAGCAAGCAGGGGGCAGTCACTGAAGCTTTCTTT

D gene: TRBD2
J gene: TRBJ2-1
clone size: -
V gene: TRBV13
CDR3 protein: CASSFLGAGGPEDEQFF
CDR3 DNA: TGTGCCAGCAGCTTTCTGGGCGCGGGAGGGCCGGAGGATGAGCAGTTCTTC

D gene: TRBD2
J gene: TRBJ2-7
clone size: -
V gene: TRBV7-2
CDR3 protein: CASSQRLAGGFGEQYF
CDR3 DNA: TGTGCCAGCAGTCAGAGACTAGCGGGAGGTTTCGGCGAGCAGTACTTC

D gene: TRBD1
J gene: TRBJ2-3
clone size: -
V gene: TRBV28
CDR3 protein: CASSSRTGQGFTDTQYF
CDR3 DNA: TGTGCCAGCAGTTCAAGGACGGGACAGGGTTTTACAGATACGCAGTATTTT

D gene: -
J gene: TRBJ2-7
clone size: -
V gene: TRBV5-4
CDR3 protein: CASSLANRYEQYF
CDR3 DNA: TGTGCCAGCAGCTTGGCGAATCGTTACGAGCAGTACTTC

D gene: TRBD1
J gene: TRBJ1-1
clone size: -
V gene: TRBV10-3
CDR3 protein: CAISESDRVDTEAFF
CDR3 DNA: TGTGCCATCAGTGAAAGCGACAGGGTGGACACTGAAGCTTTCTTT

D gene: -
J gene: TRBJ2-7
clone size: -
V gene: TRBV13
CDR3 protein: CASSLYGRSGYEQYF
CDR3 DNA: TGTGCCAGCAGCTTATATGGACGGAGCGGGTACGAGCAGTACTTC

D gene: TRBD1
J gene: TRBJ2-4
clone size: -
V gene: TRBV4-1
CDR3 protein: CASSVTGTGPAKNIQYF
CDR3 DNA: TGCGCCAGCAGCGTAACCGGGACAGGGCCTGCCAAAAACATTCAGTACTTC

D gene: -
J gene: TRBJ2-1
clone size: once
V gene: TRBV19
CDR3 protein: CASSIRSGHNEQFF
CDR3 DNA: TGTGCCAGTAGTATCCGGTCAGGCCACAATGAGCAGTTCTTC

D gene: TRBD1
J gene: TRBJ2-7
clone size: -
V gene: TRBV5-6
CDR3 protein: CASTQGAYEQYF
CDR3 DNA: TGTGCCAGCACACAGGGGGCCTACGAGCAGTACTTC

D gene: TRBD1
J gene: TRBJ2-7
clone size: -
V gene: TRBV7-9
CDR3 protein: CASSLAALRKGQGMYEQYF
CDR3 DNA: TGTGCCAGCAGCTTAGCGGCCCTAAGGAAGGGACAGGGGATGTACGAGCAGTACTTC

D gene: TRBD2
J gene: TRBJ2-7
clone size: -
V gene: TRBV9
CDR3 protein: CASSAPTSGTYEQYF
CDR3 DNA: TGTGCCAGCAGCGCCCCTACTAGCGGAACCTACGAGCAGTACTTC

D gene: -
J gene: TRBJ2-7
clone size: -
V gene: TRBV28
CDR3 protein: CASSITSGSYEQYF
CDR3 DNA: TGTGCCAGCAGTATCACCAGCGGTTCCTACGAGCAGTACTTC

D gene: TRBD1
J gene: TRBJ2-7
clone size: once
V gene: TRBV30
CDR3 protein: CAWGDRYYEQYF
CDR3 DNA: TGTGCCTGGGGGGACAGGTACTACGAGCAGTACTTC

D gene: -
J gene: TRBJ1-3
clone size: few
V gene: TRBV5-5
CDR3 protein: CASSSRLFGNTIYF
CDR3 DNA: TGTGCCAGCAGTTCAAGATTGTTTGGAAACACCATATATTTT